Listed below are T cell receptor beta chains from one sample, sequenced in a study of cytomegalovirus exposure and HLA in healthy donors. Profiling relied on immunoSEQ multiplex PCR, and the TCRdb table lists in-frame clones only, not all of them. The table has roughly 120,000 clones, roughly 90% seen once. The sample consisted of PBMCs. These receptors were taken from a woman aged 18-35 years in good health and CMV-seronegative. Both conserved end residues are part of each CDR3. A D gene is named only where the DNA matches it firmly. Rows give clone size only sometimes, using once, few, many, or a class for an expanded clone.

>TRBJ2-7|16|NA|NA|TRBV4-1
CASSQGRPSASHEQYF
TGCGCCAGCAGCCAAGGTCGTCCTAGCGCTTCACACGAGCAGTACTTC
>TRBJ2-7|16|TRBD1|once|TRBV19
CASSTTRDRRTYEQYF
TGTGCCAGTAGTACCACGCGGGACAGGAGGACCTACGAGCAGTACTTC
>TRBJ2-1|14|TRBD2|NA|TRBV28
CASSFGGGGNEQFF
TGTGCCAGCAGTTTCGGCGGGGGGGGCAATGAGCAGTTCTTC
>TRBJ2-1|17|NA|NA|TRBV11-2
CASSLAGYQVAYNEQFF
TGTGCCAGCAGCTTAGCGGGATATCAAGTGGCCTACAATGAGCAGTTCTTC
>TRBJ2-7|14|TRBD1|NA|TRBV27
CASSHQQGMSEQYF
TGTGCCAGCAGTCACCAACAGGGGATGAGCGAGCAGTACTTC
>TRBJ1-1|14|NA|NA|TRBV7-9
CASSRQGGETEAFF
TGTGCCAGCAGCCGACAAGGAGGGGAAACTGAAGCTTTCTTT
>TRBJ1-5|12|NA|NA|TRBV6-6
CASTGGAQPQHF
TGTGCCAGCACAGGAGGGGCGCAGCCCCAGCATTTT
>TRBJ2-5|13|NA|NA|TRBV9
CASSVVPEETQYF
TGTGCCAGCAGCGTAGTTCCCGAAGAGACCCAGTACTTC
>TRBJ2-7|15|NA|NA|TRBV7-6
CASSPDRDWRYEQYF
TGTGCCAGCAGCCCCGACCGGGACTGGAGATACGAGCAGTACTTC
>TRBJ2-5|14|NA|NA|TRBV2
CASSDLQSQETQYF
TGTGCCAGCAGTGACCTTCAGTCCCAAGAGACCCAGTACTTC
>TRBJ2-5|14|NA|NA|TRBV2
CASSEVTGEETQYF
TGTGCCAGCAGTGAAGTGACGGGAGAAGAGACCCAGTACTTC
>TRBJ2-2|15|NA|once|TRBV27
CASSFLRKNTGELFF
TGTGCCAGCAGTTTTTTGCGGAAGAACACCGGGGAGCTGTTTTTT
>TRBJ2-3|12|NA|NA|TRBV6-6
CASRLTTDTQYF
TGTGCCAGCAGGCTGACAACAGATACGCAGTATTTT
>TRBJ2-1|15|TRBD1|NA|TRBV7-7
CASSLTGNDYDEQFF
TGTGCTAGCAGCCTGACAGGGAACGATTATGATGAGCAGTTCTTC
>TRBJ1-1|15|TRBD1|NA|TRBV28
CASSLRTGGITEAFF
TGTGCCAGCAGTCTCCGGACAGGGGGCATCACTGAAGCTTTCTTT
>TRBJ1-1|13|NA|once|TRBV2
CASSEGQRTGAFF
TGTGCCAGCAGTGAGGGGCAGAGAACGGGCGCTTTCTTT
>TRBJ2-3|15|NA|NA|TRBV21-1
CASSARQGRADTQYF
TGTGCCAGCAGCGCGCGACAGGGTAGGGCAGATACGCAGTATTTT
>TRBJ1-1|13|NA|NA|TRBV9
CASSVEGEGEAFF
TGTGCCAGCAGCGTAGAAGGGGAGGGGGAAGCTTTCTTT
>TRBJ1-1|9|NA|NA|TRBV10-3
CAIRPHPSF
TGTGCCATCCGCCCTCACCCCAGCTTT
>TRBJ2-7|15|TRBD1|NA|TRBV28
CASSGSDRATYEQYF
TGTGCCAGCAGTGGGTCGGACAGGGCGACCTACGAGCAGTACTTC
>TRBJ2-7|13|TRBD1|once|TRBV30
CAGEQGALDEQYF
TGTGCCGGAGAACAGGGGGCGCTCGATGAGCAGTACTTC
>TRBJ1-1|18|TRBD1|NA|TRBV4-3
CASSQDLRQGSLNTEAFF
TGCGCCAGCAGCCAAGATCTTAGACAGGGGAGTTTGAACACTGAAGCTTTCTTT
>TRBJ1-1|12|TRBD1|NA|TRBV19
CASGAQGTEAFF
TGTGCCAGTGGAGCACAGGGGACTGAAGCTTTCTTT
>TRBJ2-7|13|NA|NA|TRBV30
CAWQLGVSYEQYF
TGTGCCTGGCAATTGGGCGTCTCCTACGAGCAGTACTTC
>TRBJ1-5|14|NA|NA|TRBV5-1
CASSPQGSNQPQHF
TGCGCCAGCAGCCCTCAGGGGAGCAATCAGCCCCAGCATTTT
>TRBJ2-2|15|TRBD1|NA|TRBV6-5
CASRVQGENTGELFF
TGTGCCAGCAGAGTACAGGGGGAGAACACCGGGGAGCTGTTTTTT
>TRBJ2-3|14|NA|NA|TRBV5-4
CASSSGLLTDTQYF
TGTGCCAGCAGCTCTGGACTTTTGACAGATACGCAGTATTTT
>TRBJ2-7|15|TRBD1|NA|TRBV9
CASSVGDRGKYEQYF
TGTGCCAGCAGCGTAGGGGACAGGGGGAAGTACGAGCAGTACTTC
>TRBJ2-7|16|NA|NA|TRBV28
CASSFSPLRELDEQYF
TGTGCCAGCAGTTTTAGTCCTCTCCGGGAGCTGGACGAGCAGTACTTC
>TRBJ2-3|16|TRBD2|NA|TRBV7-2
CASSLDSGGAGDTQYF
TGTGCCAGCAGCTTGGATAGCGGGGGGGCGGGTGATACGCAGTATTTT
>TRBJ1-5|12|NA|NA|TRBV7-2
CASSSYNQPQHF
TGTGCCAGCAGTTCTTACAATCAGCCCCAGCATTTT
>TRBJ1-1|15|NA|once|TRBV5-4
CASSLYRAMNTEAFF
TGTGCCAGCAGCTTATACAGGGCCATGAACACTGAAGCTTTCTTT
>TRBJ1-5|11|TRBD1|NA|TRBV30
CAWSQGQSRHF
TGTGCCTGGAGCCAGGGACAGTCCCGGCATTTT
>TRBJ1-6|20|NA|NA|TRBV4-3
CASSQETTRVLSSYNSPLHF
TGCGCCAGCAGCCAAGAAACGACCAGGGTCCTAAGCTCCTATAATTCACCCCTCCACTTT
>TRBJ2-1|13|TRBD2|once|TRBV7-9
CASSPGGDNEQFF
TGTGCCAGCAGCCCCGGGGGGGACAATGAGCAGTTCTTC
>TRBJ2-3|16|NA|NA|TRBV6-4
CASSDSRGGGTDTQYF
TGTGCCAGCAGTGACTCCCGAGGGGGTGGCACAGATACGCAGTATTTT
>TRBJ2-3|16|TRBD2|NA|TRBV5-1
CASSKGLAGGADTQYF
TGCGCCAGCAGCAAGGGACTAGCGGGGGGCGCAGATACGCAGTATTTT
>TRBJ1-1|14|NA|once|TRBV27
CASSPTALNTEAFF
TGTGCCAGCAGCCCGACAGCCTTGAACACTGAAGCTTTCTTT
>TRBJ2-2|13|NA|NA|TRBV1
CTRRQDNRGELFF
TGCACCCGTCGGCAGGATAATAGGGGGGAGCTGTTTTTT
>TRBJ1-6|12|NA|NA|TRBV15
CATSILNSPLHF
TGTGCCACCAGCATTCTTAATTCACCCCTCCACTTT
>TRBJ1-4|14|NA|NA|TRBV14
CASSPRATNEKLFF
TGTGCCAGCAGCCCCAGGGCAACTAATGAAAAACTGTTTTTT
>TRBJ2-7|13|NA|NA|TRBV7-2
CASSPGNLYEQYF
TGTGCCAGCAGCCCCGGTAACCTCTACGAGCAGTACTTC
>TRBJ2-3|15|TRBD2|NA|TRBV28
CASSETSGITDTQYF
TGTGCCAGCAGCGAGACTAGCGGGATCACAGATACGCAGTATTTT
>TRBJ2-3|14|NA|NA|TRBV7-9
CASSLSQATDTQYF
TGTGCCAGCAGCTTAAGTCAGGCCACAGATACGCAGTATTTT
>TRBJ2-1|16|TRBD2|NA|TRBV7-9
CASSPRTSGRGYEQFF
TGTGCCAGCAGTCCACGGACTAGCGGGAGAGGGTATGAGCAGTTCTTC
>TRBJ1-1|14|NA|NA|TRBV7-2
CASSYHRDNTEAFF
TGTGCCAGCAGTTATCACAGAGATAACACTGAAGCTTTCTTT
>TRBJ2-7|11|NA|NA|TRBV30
CAWREGYEQYF
TGTGCCTGGAGGGAGGGGTACGAGCAGTACTTC
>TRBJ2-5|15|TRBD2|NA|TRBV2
CASIDPSGPQGTQYF
TGTGCCAGCATCGACCCTAGCGGACCTCAGGGGACCCAGTACTTC
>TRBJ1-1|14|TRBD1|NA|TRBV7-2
CASSTDRGSTEAFF
TGTGCCAGCAGCACGGACAGGGGGAGCACTGAAGCTTTCTTT